This TCR beta chain is drawn from a study of cytomegalovirus exposure and HLA in healthy donors. CDR3 length: 16 amino acids. Looked up from germline, CDR1 is SGHNT and CDR2 is YYREEE (reference sequence). The J segment lost 0 bases and the V segment lost 4 bases, leaving 5 bases of the junction unmatched. The PCR was carried out with 60 Vbeta primers and 13 Jbeta primers. Assay: immunoSEQ multiplex PCR; the TCRdb copy retains only in-frame clones and omits some. The sample has about 200,000 clones, approximately 78% seen once. The chain employs TRBV5-4 and TRBJ2-2; TRBD2 matches 8 bases. Sequenced input: PBMCs. This TCR was recovered from a middle-aged woman in good health and CMV-seronegative. DNA for the CDR3: TGTGCCAGCAGCCCCGGGAGGGGTCCGAACACCGGGGAGCTGTTTTTT. As protein: CASSPGRGPNTGELFF.